This TCR beta chain was sequenced in a study of PD-1 blockade in classical Hodgkin lymphoma. For this clone: Antigen specificity is unknown.

The CDR3 totals 16 residues. Deletions cut 5 bases from V and 3 bases from J, with 16 bases between. Looked up from germline, CDR1 is SGHTA and CDR2 is FQGNSA. Study-wide findings and caveats: Exclusion removed patients who began nivolumab under 1 year after ASCT. Patients newly diagnosed and complete responders had comparable baseline diversity.

Time point indicated: cycle 4 day 1 (C4D1), after 5 to 7 weeks of nivolumab. Each patient's relapse followed autologous stem cell transplantation, and brentuximab vedotin exposure varied. Complete response, partial response or progressive disease were the best responses. Here immunoSEQ multiplex PCR was the method, and the copy in TCRdb shows in-frame clones only, minus some. The table lists about 19,000 clones, around 76% of them singletons, with 20% to 25% in the top ten. The input for sequencing was peripheral blood mononuclear cells (PBMCs), taken before the fourth cycle of nivolumab. This TCR was sampled from a human donor with classical Hodgkin lymphoma. The chain has TRBV7-2 and TRBJ1-4; a possible D gene is TRBD1 (6 bases). In DNA, the CDR3 is TGTGCCAGCAGCCCTAGGGGGGCAAGGGCTAATGAAAAACTGTTTTTT. Protein: CASSPRGARANEKLFF.